This passage covers 16 T cell receptor beta chains from one sample sequenced in a study of PD-1 blockade in mismatch repair-deficient tumors. Profiling relied on immunoSEQ multiplex PCR, and the TCRdb table lists in-frame clones only, not all of them. The sample gives around 30,000 clones, 75% to 90% of which show up once; 3% to 3.5% is in the top ten. Source: PBMCs, taken roughly 6 weeks after starting pembrolizumab. The receptors stem from an adult with mismatch repair-deficient cancer.

The chain uses TRBV30 and TRBJ1-2; TRBD1 is a possible D gene (6 bases). Germline values: CDR1 GTSNPN, CDR2 SVGIG (reference sequence). Trimming took 5 bases from V and 5 from J, leaving 18 bases between them. The CDR3 covers 14 residues. In nucleotides, the CDR3 is TGTGCCTGGGTGTACGACAGGCCCCGTTATGGCTACACCTTC. Protein: CAWVYDRPRYGYTF.

The chain links TRBV7-3 to TRBJ2-7; D uncertain. V was clipped by 4 bases and J by 7 bases, with 14 bases between them. CDR1 and CDR2 (germline): SGHTA, FQGTGA. The CDR3 length is 13 residues. The CDR3 reads CASSSLGPREQYF. The DNA of the CDR3 is TGTGCCAGCAGCTCCTTGGGTCCGAGGGAGCAGTACTTC.

The chain combines TRBV5-1 with TRBJ2-3, with D hard to call. V lost 3 bases to trimming and J lost 2 bases, with 7 bases between them. Germline loops: CDR1 SGHRS, CDR2 YFSETQ. The CDR3 loop spans 13 amino acids. CDR3 coding DNA: TGCGCCAGCAGCTCTCAGGTCACAGATACGCAGTATTTT. Its protein product is CASSSQVTDTQYF.

This clone is categorized as medium-sized. J is TRBJ2-7 and V is TRBV6-1; TRBD2 might be the D (6 bases). The germline gives CDR1 MNHNS, CDR2 SASEGT. The CDR3 covers 15 residues. Deletions cut 3 bases from V and 0 bases from J, with 12 bases between. The CDR3 reads CASSDGASASYEQYF. The CDR3 bases are TGTGCCAGCAGTGACGGGGCTAGCGCCTCCTACGAGCAGTACTTC.

The chain carries TRBV28 and TRBJ2-2, with a tentative D call TRBD1 (6 bases). Per the germline V gene, CDR1 is MDHEN and CDR2 is SYDVKM. V lost 0 bases and J lost 6, with 17 bases in between. The length of the CDR3 is 17 residues. The CDR3 here is CASSLWGLEQGPGELFF. The CDR3 bases are TGTGCCAGCAGTTTATGGGGTTTGGAACAGGGCCCCGGGGAGCTGTTTTTT.

This chain uses TRBV5-1 with TRBJ2-3; possible D gene TRBD1, 6 bases. CDR1 and CDR2 from the germline V gene are SGHRS and YFSETQ. The CDR3 is 15 amino acids. The ends were cut back, 1 base at V and 2 bases at J, with 11 bases in the middle. The CDR3 sequence is CASSLLQGDTDTQYF. The CDR3 DNA follows: TGCGCCAGCAGCTTGCTACAGGGAGACACAGATACGCAGTATTTT.

V and J are TRBV5-1 and TRBJ1-4, with 10 nucleotides matching TRBD1. CDR3 length equals 15 residues. The junction had 4 bases not matched to a gene; V was cut back by 0 bases and J by 8 bases. Germline V gene lookup returns CDR1 SGHRS and CDR2 YFSETQ. The CDR3 nucleotides are TGCGCCAGCAGCTTGGGGGGGACAGGGGACGAAAAACTGTTTTTT. Translating it yields CASSLGGTGDEKLFF.

The chain employs TRBV6-6 and TRBJ1-2, with TRBD1 matching over 7 bases. The germline gives CDR1 MNHNY, CDR2 SVGAGI (reference sequence). V was clipped by 6 bases and J by 6 bases; unmatched bases: 7. There are 13 residues in the CDR3. CDR3 residues: CASRYTGENGYTF. CDR3 bases: TGTGCCAGCAGGTACACAGGGGAAAATGGCTACACCTTC.

The chain uses TRBV29-1 and TRBJ2-1, with D uncertain. V was shortened by 6 bases and J by 0 bases, with 6 bases between the two germline ends. There are 12 residues in the CDR3. Germline CDR1 reads SQVTM; CDR2 reads ANQGSEA. The CDR3 sequence: CSVRSSYNEQFF. The CDR3 coding sequence is TGCAGCGTACGGAGCTCCTACAATGAGCAGTTCTTC.

This chain joins TRBV7-8 and TRBJ1-3; TRBD1 might be the D (5 bases). Looked up from germline, CDR1 is SGHVS and CDR2 is FQNEAQ. Trimming took off 0 bases at V and 4 bases at J, with 10 bases between the two ends. CDR3 length: 15 residues. CDR3 region: CASSLALPGGNTIYF. The CDR3 DNA reads as TGTGCCAGCAGCTTAGCGCTTCCAGGGGGAAACACCATATATTTT.

V gene TRBV27 combines with J gene TRBJ1-5; D might be TRBD1 (5 bases). This CDR3 is 14 amino acids long. Germline V CDR1 and CDR2: MNHEY, SMNVEV (reference sequence). Trimming took 3 bases from V and 0 from J, leaving 6 bases between them. In DNA form, the CDR3 reads TGTGCCAGCAGTTTCACAGGTAGCAATCAGCCCCAGCATTTT. The encoded protein is CASSFTGSNQPQHF.

This clone was seen a handful of times. The chain has TRBV20-1 and TRBJ2-7, with a tentative D call TRBD2 (5 bases). CDR3 size: 11 residues. Germline V gene sequence: CDR1 DFQATT, CDR2 SNEGSKA (reference sequence). Trimming removed 6 bases from V and 11 bases from J, with 17 bases in between. CDR3 sequence: CSAYDESGEYF. CDR3 in DNA: TGCAGTGCCTACGATGAAAGCGGAGAGTACTTC.

The rearrangement joins TRBV5-1 to TRBJ1-4; maybe TRBD1 (6 bases). V lost 1 base, J lost 8 bases, and 12 bases lay in between. Germline V lookup: CDR1 SGHRS, CDR2 YFSETQ. This CDR3 contains 14 residues. The CDR3 nucleotides are TGCGCCAGCAGCTTGCTGGGACAAGGGGAAAAACTGTTTTTT. This codes for CASSLLGQGEKLFF.

This clone was recorded only once. V is TRBV2 and J is TRBJ2-1; 11 bases align to TRBD2. The V segment lost 1 base and the J segment 15 bases; nucleotides outside the gene matches: 8. CDR3 length: 14 residues. CDR1 is SNHLY and CDR2 is FYNNEI in the germline V gene. The CDR3 spells CASSEEGSGRVGFF. In nucleotides, the CDR3 is TGTGCCAGCAGTGAAGAAGGTAGCGGGAGGGTAGGGTTCTTC.

The V gene is TRBV27, the J gene TRBJ2-7; 7 nucleotides align to TRBD1. The CDR3 contains 13 residues. The germline V gene encodes CDR1 MNHEY and CDR2 SMNVEV (reference sequence). V lost 0 bases to trimming and J lost 13 bases; unmatched junction nucleotides: 9. In DNA form, the CDR3 reads TGTGCCAGCAGTTTATCGGGCAGGGGGTTGGTATACTTC. This gives the protein CASSLSGRGLVYF.

V is TRBV7-6 and J is TRBJ2-7; 9 nucleotides match TRBD1. After removal of 2 bases from V and 3 bases from J, the junction contained 5 bases not matched to a gene. Germline loops: CDR1 SGHVS, CDR2 FNYEAQ. The CDR3 is made up of 15 amino acids. CDR3 region: CASSLTGTGIYEQYF. CDR3 DNA: TGTGCCAGCAGCTTAACCGGGACAGGGATCTACGAGCAGTACTTC.